This TCR beta chain derives from a study of patients and donors after allogeneic stem cell transplantation. TCRdb passed the RT-PCR reads through MiXCR, listing each CDR3 protein once. Seen here are under 200,000 distinct CDR3 sequences, approximately 28% observed once, and the top ten hold approximately 3%. V trimming: 4 bases; J trimming: 4 bases; junction bases outside the gene matches: 12. The V gene's germline CDR1 is ENHRY and CDR2 SYGVKD. The CDR3 is 16 amino acids. V and J are TRBV10-3 and TRBJ1-2, with 7 bases matching TRBD1. The sequence was obtained from a human donor who was either an allogeneic HSCT recipient or a stem cell or donor lymphocyte infusion donor (not recorded which). It is not recorded whose cells these are; they may come from a transplant donor. The sample consisted of blood, either unsorted or a sorted T cell fraction (not recorded which). CDR3 amino acids: CAISGEFRGQVYGYTF. DNA for the CDR3: TGTGCCATCAGTGGAGAGTTCCGAGGACAGGTCTATGGCTACACCTTC.